Shown below are 17 T cell receptor beta chains from a single sample sequenced in a study of cytomegalovirus exposure and HLA in healthy donors. This table comes from immunoSEQ multiplex PCR, and its TCRdb copy is limited to in-frame clones, with some not included. There are 50,000 to 70,000 clones in the sample; roughly 95% occur only once, and under 6.5% lies in the top ten. The specimen was PBMCs. The origin of the receptors is a woman younger than 30 in good health and CMV-seropositive.

The V and J genes are TRBV28 and TRBJ1-1; D is perhaps TRBD1 (5 bases). Trimming took 7 bases from V and 4 from J, leaving 16 bases between them. Germline values: CDR1 MDHEN, CDR2 SYDVKM. The CDR3 spans 14 residues. The DNA for the CDR3 is TGTGCCAGCATCCCCTCAGGGTTAGCCACTGAAGCTTTCTTT. This encodes CASIPSGLATEAFF.

The chain couples TRBV27 to TRBJ2-1, with D tentatively TRBD2 (6 bases). V was pared by 3 bases and J by 1 base, with 10 bases between. The CDR3 spans 15 residues. Germline values: CDR1 MNHEY, CDR2 SMNVEV (reference sequence). CDR3 residues: CASSFTGSSYNEQFF. CDR3 nucleotide sequence: TGTGCCAGCAGTTTTACCGGGAGTTCCTACAATGAGCAGTTCTTC.

CDR3 sequence (DNA): TGTGCCAGCGGCCGGGGGGGAGGACCCACAGATACGCAGTATTTT. Protein product: CASGRGGGPTDTQYF. J is TRBJ2-3 and V is TRBV25-1; TRBD2 matches at 8 bases. This CDR3 region has 15 residues. Trimming cost V 8 bases and J 2 bases; bases outside gene matches: 9. Germline loops: CDR1 MGHDK, CDR2 SYGVNS. The full variable domain, rest sourced from reference TRBV25-1 and TRBJ2-3, is EADIYQTPRYLVIGTGKKITLECSQTMGHDKMYWYQQDPGMELHLIHYSYGVNSTEKGDLSSESTVSRIRTEHFPLTLESARPSHTSQYLCASGRGGGPTDTQYFGPGTRLTVL.

This rearrangement joins TRBV27 to TRBJ2-7; TRBD1 matches at 8 bases. Germline V gives CDR1 MNHEY, CDR2 SMNVEV (reference sequence). V lost 1 base and J lost 4; bases outside the gene matches: 6. The CDR3 is 15 residues long. The CDR3 sequence: CASSLLGQGAYEQYF. DNA for the CDR3: TGTGCCAGCAGTTTATTGGGGCAGGGGGCTTACGAGCAGTACTTC.

This clone was observed a single time. The chain carries TRBV5-1 and TRBJ2-7, with 11 bases matching TRBD2. The germline CDR1 and CDR2 sequences are SGHRS and YFSETQ. This CDR3 has 19 residues. V gave up 4 bases and J gave up 2 bases; unmatched junction bases: 17. The CDR3 bases are TGCGCCAGCAGCCCGGAGGGCAGGGTGCCGGGACTAGCGGCCTACGAGCAGTACTTC. Translating gives CASSPEGRVPGLAAYEQYF.

The CDR3 is CASSLAGHEQFF. The CDR3 nucleotides are TGTGCCAGCAGCTTAGCGGGCCATGAGCAGTTCTTC. The chain is built from TRBV7-3 and TRBJ2-1; perhaps TRBD2 as D (5 bases). V gave up 2 bases and J gave up 8 bases, with 7 bases separating them. This CDR3 is built from 12 residues. The germline V gene has CDR1 SGHTA and CDR2 FQGTGA.

The chain couples TRBV27 to TRBJ2-7; perhaps TRBD2 as D (5 bases). Trimming pared 3 bases from V and 1 base from J, leaving 10 bases between. The CDR3 length is 14 residues. CDR1 and CDR2 from the germline V gene are MNHEY and SMNVEV (reference sequence). The CDR3 bases are TGTGCCAGCAGTTTCCTTTCGGGGTCCTACGAGCAGTACTTC. Protein product: CASSFLSGSYEQYF.

The chain carries TRBV6-4 and TRBJ2-2, with TRBD2 matching over 16 bases. The V and J ends lost 4 bases and 3 bases, in that order; junction bases with no gene match: 5. The length of the CDR3 is 18 residues. Germline V gene lookup returns CDR1 MRHNA and CDR2 SNTAGT. CDR3 DNA sequence: TGTGCCAGCAGTGCCGGGACTAGCGGGGGGGCCGACACCGGGGAGCTGTTTTTT. Translation gives CASSAGTSGGADTGELFF.

The rearrangement joins TRBV9 to TRBJ2-2; unclear D gene. This CDR3 has 14 amino acids. Looked up from germline, CDR1 is SGDLS and CDR2 is YYNGEE. V lost 0 bases and J 4 bases, leaving 7 bases between the germline ends. The DNA for the CDR3 is TGTGCCAGCAGCGTAGCTCTGTCCACCGGGGAGCTGTTTTTT. The encoded protein is CASSVALSTGELFF.

The chain links TRBV15 to TRBJ2-7, with TRBD2 as a possible D gene (6 bases). CDR1 is LNHNV and CDR2 is YYDKDF in the germline V gene (reference sequence). Deletions cut 0 bases from V and 5 bases from J, with 11 bases between. The CDR3 is made up of 14 amino acids. The CDR3 nucleotides read TGTGCCACCAGCAGAGATCTAGGAGGGAACGAGCAGTACTTC. This translates into CATSRDLGGNEQYF. Combining the CDR3 with reference TRBV15 and TRBJ2-7 gives the whole variable domain DAMVIQNPRYQVTQFGKPVTLSCSQTLNHNVMYWYQQKSSQAPKLLFHYYDKDFNNEADTPDNFQSRRPNTSFCFLDIRSPGLGDTAMYLCATSRDLGGNEQYFGPGTRLTVT.

The DNA for the CDR3 is TGTGCCAGCAGCCCTGGACTAGCGGGACCCCAAGAGACCCAGTACTTC. It is translated as CASSPGLAGPQETQYF. V gene TRBV2 combines with J gene TRBJ2-5; the match to TRBD2 covers 12 bases. Germline CDR1 and CDR2: SNHLY and FYNNEI. Losses at the gene ends were 6 bases for V and 1 base for J; bases not matched to a gene: 6. The CDR3 extends over 16 amino acids.

J is TRBJ1-2 and V is TRBV7-2; a possible D gene is TRBD1 (5 bases). The length of the CDR3 is 16 residues. The germline V gene encodes CDR1 SGHTA and CDR2 FQGNSA. V lost 7 bases to trimming and J lost 1 base, with 19 bases between them. The CDR3 reads CASIWGVFFLNYGYTF. The DNA of the CDR3 is TGTGCCAGCATTTGGGGGGTTTTCTTCCTTAACTATGGCTACACCTTC.

The genes are TRBV28 and TRBJ2-7; the match to TRBD1 covers 9 bases. With V trimmed by 1 base and J by 3 bases, 4 bases remained unmatched. CDR3 size: 15 residues. Germline values: CDR1 MDHEN, CDR2 SYDVKM. CDR3 DNA sequence: TGTGCCAGCAGTTTATCCGGGACAGGGATCTACGAGCAGTACTTC. It encodes CASSLSGTGIYEQYF. Looking up the rest from reference TRBV28 and TRBJ2-7 gives the full variable domain: DVKVTQSSRYLVKRTGEKVFLECVQDMDHENMFWYRQDPGLGLRLIYFSYDVKMKEKGDIPEGYSVSREKKERFSLILESASTNQTSMYLCASSLSGTGIYEQYFGPGTRLTVT.

The chain employs TRBV29-1 and TRBJ1-2; TRBD1 agrees at 8 bases. The CDR3 consists of 13 residues. Germline CDR1 SQVTM, CDR2 ANQGSEA. V trimming: 4 bases; J trimming: 8 bases; junction bases outside the gene matches: 9. CDR3 residues: CSVAGTGNDGYTF. DNA for the CDR3: TGCAGCGTTGCTGGGACAGGAAACGACGGCTACACCTTC.

The chain combines TRBV19 with TRBJ1-1; possibly TRBD1 for D (6 bases). The CDR3 has 15 residues. Germline lookup yields CDR1 LNHDA and CDR2 SQIVND (reference sequence). V was clipped by 7 bases and J by 6 bases, with 21 bases between them. The CDR3 nucleotides are TGTGCCAGTACCCTCGGACAGTTAGTAGTCTCTGAAGCTTTCTTT. Residues: CASTLGQLVVSEAFF.

The chain employs TRBV5-1 and TRBJ2-3; D remains unclear. Germline CDR1 SGHRS, CDR2 YFSETQ. The CDR3 contains 12 residues. V was clipped by 1 base and J by 6 bases, with 6 bases between them. The CDR3 spells CASSLNSDTQYF. As DNA, the CDR3 is TGCGCCAGCAGCTTGAACTCGGATACGCAGTATTTT.

This chain connects TRBV2 to TRBJ2-1; TRBD2 aligns across 9 bases. Losses at the gene ends were 6 bases for V and 3 bases for J; bases not matched to a gene: 6. The CDR3 is 15 residues long. Per the germline V gene, CDR1 is SNHLY and CDR2 is FYNNEI. Written as DNA, the CDR3 is TGTGCCAGCAGCCTTGGCGGGGGGGACTACAATGAGCAGTTCTTC. This codes for CASSLGGGDYNEQFF.